The T cell receptor beta chain described here comes from a study of T-cell reconstitution after alpha-beta-depleted transplantation in children. TCRbeta library construction was performed incorporating unique molecular identifiers. TCRdb called the PCR reads again in MiXCR, with one record for every CDR3 protein. The table has roughly 220,000 distinct CDR3 sequences, over 9.5% seen once. This clonotype was counted at least ten times. This CDR3 has 16 amino acids. CDR1 is SGHVS and CDR2 is FQNEAQ in the germline V gene. The ends were cut back, 4 bases at V and 7 bases at J, with 17 bases in the middle.

The genes are TRBV7-8 and TRBJ1-6; tentative D call: TRBD1 (5 bases). The material sequenced was PBMCs from the stem cell graft donor, taken from the stem cell graft. The TCR originated in a human donor who donated a stem cell graft to a child with SCID. The CDR3 DNA reads TGTGCCAGCAGCTACCAGGCGGGACTTCCCAATTCACCCCTCCACTTT. This translates into CASSYQAGLPNSPLHF.